The text below deals with one T cell receptor beta chain. Its antigen is currently unknown. This CDR3 region has 13 residues. Germline V lookup: CDR1 GTSNPN, CDR2 SVGIG (reference sequence). V was shortened by 3 bases and J by 8 bases, with 14 bases between the two germline ends. These data originate in a study of OX40 agonist ivuxolimab in advanced cancers. Study results and limitations: Clonal expansion was seen in CD4+ and CD8+ blood T cells by week 6 at 0.1 to 3.0 mg/kg.

Some clones are missing from TCRdb's copy, which holds only in-frame ones; the method was immunoSEQ multiplex PCR. The sample holds around 41,000 clones, approximately 80% seen once. The source of this sequence is an adult with an advanced solid tumor such as melanoma, head and neck, liver or kidney cancer. The chain carries TRBV30 and TRBJ1-3; unclear D gene. The specimen was CD4+ or CD8+ T cells sorted from blood, collected in a trial of the OX40 agonist ivuxolimab. The CDR3 here is CAWSPDLRDTIYF. The DNA for the CDR3 is TGTGCCTGGAGCCCGGACTTGCGAGACACCATATATTTT.